The clone carrying this TCR beta chain was found once. What it recognizes is unknown. This sample was included in a study of shared clonotypes between healthy human individuals. The wider study: The study used three CD4 naive, three CD4 memory, two CD8 naive and one CD8 memory plate per donor.

Per germline, CDR1 SGHDT and CDR2 YYEEEE. The length of the CDR3 is 16 residues. V was shortened by 1 base and J by 6 bases, with 16 bases between the two germline ends. Study-wide findings and caveats: Genetic and exposure-history diversity was limited by the small donor number. Naive subsets generally had larger estimated richness than memory subsets.

Profiled with immunoSEQ multiplex PCR; TCRdb holds only in-frame clones, not every one. The sample shows millions of clones, roughly 96% of them seen only once. The J gene is TRBJ2-2, the V gene TRBV5-6, with a possible D match to TRBD1 (6 bases). The clonotype was recovered from a man between 18 and 29 years old in good health. The sequencing input was naive CD4+ T cells sorted from blood. Described subset: CD45RA+ positively selected. The CDR3 sequence: CASSLRGIVSAGELFF. The CDR3 bases are TGTGCCAGCAGCTTGAGGGGGATTGTGTCGGCCGGGGAGCTGTTTTTT. The entire variable domain, with the rest obtained from reference TRBV5-6 and TRBJ2-2, is as follows: DAGVTQSPTHLIKTRGQQVTLRCSPKSGHDTVSWYQQALGQGPQFIFQYYEEEERQRGNFPDRFSGHQFPNYSSELNVNALLLGDSALYLCASSLRGIVSAGELFFGEGSRLTVL.